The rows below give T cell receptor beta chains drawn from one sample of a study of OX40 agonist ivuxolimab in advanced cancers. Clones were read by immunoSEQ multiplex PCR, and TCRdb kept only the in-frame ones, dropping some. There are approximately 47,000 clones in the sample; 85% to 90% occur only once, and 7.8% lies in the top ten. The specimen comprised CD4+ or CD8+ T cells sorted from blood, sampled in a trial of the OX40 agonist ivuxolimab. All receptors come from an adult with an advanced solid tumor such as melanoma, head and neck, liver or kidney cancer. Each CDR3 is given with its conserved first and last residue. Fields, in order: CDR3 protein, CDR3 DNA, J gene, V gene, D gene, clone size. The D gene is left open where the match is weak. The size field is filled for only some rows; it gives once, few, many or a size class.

cdr3_aa: CASSGSGTGGMEYF
cdr3_nt: TGTGCCAGCAGTGGGTCTGGGACAGGGGGAATGGAGTACTTC
j_call: TRBJ2-7
v_call: TRBV27
d_call: TRBD1
clone_size: -

cdr3_aa: CASSLPGGATNEKLFF
cdr3_nt: TGTGCCAGCAGTTTACCTGGAGGAGCAACTAATGAAAAACTGTTTTTT
j_call: TRBJ1-4
v_call: TRBV28
d_call: -
clone_size: -

cdr3_aa: CASSVITGGYTF
cdr3_nt: TGTGCCAGCAGCGTCATAACAGGAGGCTACACCTTC
j_call: TRBJ1-2
v_call: TRBV9
d_call: -
clone_size: -

cdr3_aa: CASSPGLFETEAFF
cdr3_nt: TGTGCCAGCTCACCTGGACTATTTGAGACTGAAGCTTTCTTT
j_call: TRBJ1-1
v_call: TRBV18
d_call: -
clone_size: -

cdr3_aa: CAAVLLNTGELFF
cdr3_nt: TGTGCTGCGGTCCTTTTAAACACCGGGGAGCTGTTTTTT
j_call: TRBJ2-2
v_call: TRBV7-9
d_call: -
clone_size: -

cdr3_aa: CASRTGTGGGEQYF
cdr3_nt: TGCGCCAGCCGGACCGGGACAGGGGGAGGAGAGCAGTACTTC
j_call: TRBJ2-7
v_call: TRBV5-1
d_call: TRBD1
clone_size: -

cdr3_aa: CASNQGGYTGELFF
cdr3_nt: TGTGCCAGCAACCAGGGCGGATACACCGGGGAGCTGTTTTTT
j_call: TRBJ2-2
v_call: TRBV2
d_call: -
clone_size: -

cdr3_aa: CASSSELGGFSGGYTF
cdr3_nt: TGTGCCAGCAGCTCCGAGCTCGGGGGCTTCAGTGGTGGCTACACCTTC
j_call: TRBJ1-2
v_call: TRBV11-2
d_call: -
clone_size: once

cdr3_aa: CASSQIEDEQFF
cdr3_nt: TGTGCCAGCTCACAGATCGAAGATGAGCAGTTCTTC
j_call: TRBJ2-1
v_call: TRBV18
d_call: -
clone_size: -

cdr3_aa: CASSPPVQRVANEKLFF
cdr3_nt: TGTGCCAGCTCACCACCGGTACAGCGAGTGGCTAATGAAAAACTGTTTTTT
j_call: TRBJ1-4
v_call: TRBV18
d_call: -
clone_size: -

cdr3_aa: CASGLETTGHYGYTF
cdr3_nt: TGTGCTAGTGGTTTGGAGACCACAGGGCACTATGGCTACACCTTC
j_call: TRBJ1-2
v_call: TRBV12-5
d_call: -
clone_size: -

cdr3_aa: CASSFQGKPQHF
cdr3_nt: TGTGCCAGCAGTTTCCAGGGAAAGCCCCAGCATTTT
j_call: TRBJ1-5
v_call: TRBV28
d_call: -
clone_size: -

cdr3_aa: CASSRASARGNTIYF
cdr3_nt: TGTGCCAGTAGTAGAGCCTCGGCGCGAGGAAACACCATATATTTT
j_call: TRBJ1-3
v_call: TRBV19
d_call: -
clone_size: -

cdr3_aa: CASSLLDSGANVLTF
cdr3_nt: TGCGCCAGCAGCTTGCTTGACTCTGGGGCCAACGTCCTGACTTTC
j_call: TRBJ2-6
v_call: TRBV5-1
d_call: -
clone_size: -

cdr3_aa: CASSPGLAVSDEQFF
cdr3_nt: TGTGCCAGCTCACCCGGACTAGCGGTTTCGGATGAGCAGTTCTTC
j_call: TRBJ2-1
v_call: TRBV18
d_call: TRBD2
clone_size: -

cdr3_aa: CASSLAPNQPQHF
cdr3_nt: TGTGCCAGCAGCTTGGCCCCCAATCAGCCCCAGCATTTT
j_call: TRBJ1-5
v_call: TRBV7-3
d_call: -
clone_size: once

cdr3_aa: CASSLEMGRPQYF
cdr3_nt: TGCGCCAGCAGCTTGGAGATGGGGAGACCCCAGTACTTC
j_call: TRBJ2-5
v_call: TRBV5-1
d_call: -
clone_size: -

cdr3_aa: CASSPRGREQFF
cdr3_nt: TGTGCCAGCAGTCCTCGTGGACGGGAACAGTTCTTC
j_call: TRBJ2-1
v_call: TRBV28
d_call: -
clone_size: -

cdr3_aa: CASSYSTGTEAFF
cdr3_nt: TGTGCCAGCAGTTACTCGACCGGAACTGAAGCTTTCTTT
j_call: TRBJ1-1
v_call: TRBV6-6
d_call: -
clone_size: -

cdr3_aa: CASRGDGSNQPQHF
cdr3_nt: TGTGCCAGCAGGGGAGACGGTAGCAATCAGCCCCAGCATTTT
j_call: TRBJ1-5
v_call: TRBV2
d_call: -
clone_size: -

cdr3_aa: CASSLQGEFATEAFF
cdr3_nt: TGTGCCAGCAGCTTACAGGGGGAGTTTGCAACTGAAGCTTTCTTT
j_call: TRBJ1-1
v_call: TRBV7-9
d_call: TRBD1
clone_size: -

cdr3_aa: CASSQGTDDEQFF
cdr3_nt: TGCGCCAGCAGCCAAGGGACAGATGATGAGCAGTTCTTC
j_call: TRBJ2-1
v_call: TRBV5-1
d_call: TRBD1
clone_size: -

cdr3_aa: CASSSSPGQGYTEAFF
cdr3_nt: TGTGCCAGCAGCTCCTCCCCGGGACAGGGATATACTGAAGCTTTCTTT
j_call: TRBJ1-1
v_call: TRBV7-9
d_call: TRBD1
clone_size: -

cdr3_aa: CASSLGTAYQETQYF
cdr3_nt: TGCGCCAGCAGCTTGGGGACGGCGTACCAAGAGACCCAGTACTTC
j_call: TRBJ2-5
v_call: TRBV5-1
d_call: -
clone_size: few

cdr3_aa: CASSQGTSGSYEQYF
cdr3_nt: TGTGCCAGCAGCCAAGGGACTAGCGGCTCCTACGAGCAGTACTTC
j_call: TRBJ2-7
v_call: TRBV5-4
d_call: TRBD2
clone_size: -

cdr3_aa: CASSAASGSTDTQYF
cdr3_nt: TGCGCCAGCAGCGCGGCTAGCGGGAGTACAGATACGCAGTATTTT
j_call: TRBJ2-3
v_call: TRBV5-1
d_call: TRBD2
clone_size: -

cdr3_aa: CGPGGRRSHSNQPQHF
cdr3_nt: TGTGGTCCGGGGGGCCGGAGGTCTCATAGCAATCAGCCCCAGCATTTT
j_call: TRBJ1-5
v_call: TRBV11-3
d_call: -
clone_size: -

cdr3_aa: CASSPDVEGLYEQYF
cdr3_nt: TGTGCCAGCAGCCCAGACGTTGAGGGGCTGTACGAGCAGTACTTC
j_call: TRBJ2-7
v_call: TRBV5-8
d_call: -
clone_size: once

cdr3_aa: CASRGTMNTGELFF
cdr3_nt: TGTGCCAGCCGTGGGACAATGAACACCGGGGAGCTGTTTTTT
j_call: TRBJ2-2
v_call: TRBV28
d_call: -
clone_size: -

cdr3_aa: CASSPPGAKNIQYF
cdr3_nt: TGTGCCAGCAGCCCACCGGGAGCCAAAAACATTCAGTACTTC
j_call: TRBJ2-4
v_call: TRBV5-4
d_call: -
clone_size: -

cdr3_aa: CASSVGGGKSRHGYTF
cdr3_nt: TGTGCCAGCAGTGTCGGGGGGGGGAAATCGCGACATGGCTACACCTTC
j_call: TRBJ1-2
v_call: TRBV27
d_call: -
clone_size: -

cdr3_aa: CAWRDRPTALSQPQHF
cdr3_nt: TGTGCCTGGAGGGACAGGCCCACAGCGTTGTCTCAGCCCCAGCATTTT
j_call: TRBJ1-5
v_call: TRBV30
d_call: TRBD1
clone_size: -

cdr3_aa: CASSRGQGTYDGQPQHF
cdr3_nt: TGTGCCAGCAGTCGTGGACAGGGAACGTATGACGGTCAGCCCCAGCATTTT
j_call: TRBJ1-5
v_call: TRBV27
d_call: TRBD1
clone_size: once

cdr3_aa: CASIRGGLSGYTDTQYF
cdr3_nt: TGTGCCAGCATAAGAGGGGGCCTCTCGGGTTACACAGATACGCAGTATTTT
j_call: TRBJ2-3
v_call: TRBV11-2
d_call: TRBD1
clone_size: -

cdr3_aa: CASSSQRVGTDTQYF
cdr3_nt: TGTGCCAGCAGCTCCCAGCGGGTGGGTACAGATACGCAGTATTTT
j_call: TRBJ2-3
v_call: TRBV7-8
d_call: -
clone_size: -

cdr3_aa: CASSFPLGGSTDTQYF
cdr3_nt: TGTGCCAGCAGTTTCCCTCTGGGCGGTAGCACAGATACGCAGTATTTT
j_call: TRBJ2-3
v_call: TRBV28
d_call: -
clone_size: -

cdr3_aa: CASSSSGDEKLFF
cdr3_nt: TGCGCCAGCAGCTCGTCGGGCGATGAAAAACTGTTTTTT
j_call: TRBJ1-4
v_call: TRBV5-1
d_call: -
clone_size: -

cdr3_aa: CASSRDSYEQYF
cdr3_nt: TGTGCCAGCAGCCGGGACAGCTACGAGCAGTACTTC
j_call: TRBJ2-7
v_call: TRBV11-2
d_call: TRBD1
clone_size: -

cdr3_aa: CASSPRTSRTYEQYF
cdr3_nt: TGTGCCAGCAGCCCGAGGACTAGCCGTACCTACGAGCAGTACTTC
j_call: TRBJ2-7
v_call: TRBV9
d_call: TRBD2
clone_size: -

cdr3_aa: CASSSGTGNEKLFF
cdr3_nt: TGTGCCAGCAGTTCCGGGACAGGGAATGAAAAACTGTTTTTT
j_call: TRBJ1-4
v_call: TRBV2
d_call: TRBD1
clone_size: -

cdr3_aa: CASLGLNTEAFF
cdr3_nt: TGTGCCAGCCTGGGCTTGAACACTGAAGCTTTCTTT
j_call: TRBJ1-1
v_call: TRBV6-5
d_call: -
clone_size: medium-sized

cdr3_aa: CASGATSGFYEQYF
cdr3_nt: TGTGCCAGCGGGGCGACTAGCGGGTTCTACGAGCAGTACTTC
j_call: TRBJ2-7
v_call: TRBV5-8
d_call: TRBD2
clone_size: once

cdr3_aa: CASSRSLGGGETQYF
cdr3_nt: TGTGCCAGCAGCCGTTCCCTGGGGGGAGGGGAGACCCAGTACTTC
j_call: TRBJ2-5
v_call: TRBV7-2
d_call: TRBD2
clone_size: few

cdr3_aa: CASRWTGNTEAFF
cdr3_nt: TGTGCCAGCAGATGGACAGGGAACACTGAAGCTTTCTTT
j_call: TRBJ1-1
v_call: TRBV28
d_call: TRBD1
clone_size: -